Listed below are T cell receptor beta chains from one sample, sequenced in a study of cytomegalovirus exposure and HLA in healthy donors. Sequencing used immunoSEQ multiplex PCR; TCRdb keeps in-frame clones, though not all of them. The sample has around 140,000 clones; around four fifths are singletons. Sequencing was performed on PBMCs. The source is a male donor in good health and CMV-seronegative. The CDR3 runs from the conserved cysteine through the conserved F or W. A D gene is named only where the DNA matches it firmly. Part of the rows lack a size; the others show once, few, many or a class for expanded clones.

size	V	J	D	CDR3	DNA
few	TRBV18	TRBJ1-1	.	CASSLAGNTEAFF	TGTGCCAGCTCACTTGCGGGGAACACTGAAGCTTTCTTT
.	TRBV6-4	TRBJ2-3	TRBD2	CASSDSDSGSTDTQYF	TGTGCCAGCAGTGACTCGGATAGCGGGAGCACAGATACGCAGTATTTT
.	TRBV9	TRBJ2-7	TRBD2	CASSVGTSGAYEQYF	TGTGCCAGCAGCGTAGGAACTAGCGGGGCTTACGAGCAGTACTTC
few	TRBV2	TRBJ2-2	TRBD1	CASLDRGHGELFF	TGTGCCAGCCTAGACAGGGGTCACGGGGAGCTGTTTTTT
.	TRBV27	TRBJ1-5	.	CASGTTGRNQPQHF	TGTGCCAGCGGAACTACCGGGAGAAATCAGCCCCAGCATTTT
.	TRBV6-5	TRBJ1-2	TRBD1	CASSGARTGDGYTF	TGTGCCAGCAGTGGAGCGAGGACAGGAGACGGCTACACCTTC
.	TRBV10-3	TRBJ1-6	.	CATRQVGMYLSPLHF	TGTGCCACCCGACAGGTCGGGATGTATCTTTCACCCCTCCACTTT
.	TRBV28	TRBJ2-5	TRBD1	CASSLGTGSIQYF	TGTGCCAGCAGTTTGGGGACAGGGTCGATCCAGTACTTC
few	TRBV6-5	TRBJ1-5	.	CASRSGFDQPQHF	TGTGCCAGCAGGTCGGGGTTTGACCAGCCCCAGCATTTT
few	TRBV6-1	TRBJ2-2	.	CASRPVEGTGELFF	TGTGCCAGCAGGCCGGTGGAGGGCACCGGGGAGCTGTTTTTT
.	TRBV7-9	TRBJ2-3	TRBD2	CSSSLSGGSTDTQYF	TGTTCCAGCAGCTTGAGCGGGGGTAGCACAGATACGCAGTATTTT
few	TRBV7-6	TRBJ2-7	TRBD1	CASSASDTGGDRYEQYF	TGTGCCAGCAGCGCAAGCGATACAGGGGGCGATAGGTACGAGCAGTACTTC
few	TRBV6-5	TRBJ1-2	TRBD1	CASRPTGAANYGYTF	TGTGCCAGCAGACCCACAGGGGCGGCTAACTATGGCTACACCTTC
once	TRBV4-2	TRBJ2-5	TRBD1	CASSQADRGETQYF	TGTGCCAGCAGCCAAGCGGACAGGGGAGAGACCCAGTACTTC
.	TRBV7-2	TRBJ2-2	.	CASSSPTGGWSGELFF	TGTGCCAGCAGCTCGCCGACTGGTGGGTGGTCCGGGGAGCTGTTTTTT
.	TRBV4-3	TRBJ2-3	TRBD2	CASSLRLAGGTDTQYF	TGCGCCAGCAGCCTCCGTCTAGCGGGCGGCACAGATACGCAGTATTTT
.	TRBV5-1	TRBJ1-1	TRBD1	CASSLLTGVNTEAFF	TGCGCCAGCAGCCTACTGACAGGGGTTAACACTGAAGCTTTCTTT
.	TRBV4-2	TRBJ1-2	.	CASSQAEQPYGYTF	TGTGCCAGCAGCCAAGCGGAGCAACCCTATGGCTACACCTTC
.	TRBV5-1	TRBJ2-5	.	CASSSGYQETQYF	TGCGCCAGCAGCTCAGGGTACCAAGAGACCCAGTACTTC
.	TRBV28	TRBJ2-7	.	CASHVDNRAALIYEQYF	TGTGCCAGCCATGTTGACAACAGGGCCGCCCTCATCTACGAGCAGTACTTC
.	TRBV7-2	TRBJ1-4	.	CASSRSGLNEKLFF	TGTGCCAGCAGCCGGTCAGGGCTTAATGAAAAACTGTTTTTT
few	TRBV4-3	TRBJ2-7	TRBD1	CASSQDSGTGSYEQYF	TGCGCCAGCAGCCAAGATTCCGGGACAGGGTCCTACGAGCAGTACTTC
.	TRBV10-3	TRBJ2-7	TRBD2	CAISDSGRRSYEQYF	TGTGCCATCAGCGATAGCGGGAGGCGCTCCTACGAGCAGTACTTC
.	TRBV27	TRBJ1-2	TRBD1	CASMGTGPKAYGYTF	TGTGCCAGCATGGGGACAGGGCCTAAAGCCTATGGCTACACCTTC
.	TRBV7-9	TRBJ2-7	TRBD2	CASSSTSGPYEQYF	TGTGCCAGCAGCTCAACTAGCGGGCCCTACGAGCAGTACTTC
.	TRBV28	TRBJ2-5	TRBD1	CASSSNTGVGETQYF	TGTGCCAGCAGTTCAAATACAGGGGTCGGTGAGACCCAGTACTTC
.	TRBV7-8	TRBJ1-4	TRBD1	CASSRGTGGGEKLFF	TGTGCCAGCAGCCGAGGGACAGGGGGGGGTGAAAAACTGTTTTTT
once	TRBV5-5	TRBJ2-7	TRBD1	CASSSEGQATYEQYF	TGTGCCAGCAGCTCCGAGGGACAGGCCACCTACGAGCAGTACTTC
.	TRBV7-9	TRBJ2-5	.	CASSFDRTQETQYF	TGTGCCAGCAGCTTCGACAGAACCCAAGAGACCCAGTACTTC
.	TRBV28	TRBJ1-5	TRBD1	CASSLSGQHQPQHF	TGTGCCAGCAGTTTATCGGGACAGCATCAGCCCCAGCATTTT
.	TRBV5-4	TRBJ1-6	TRBD1	CASSRGQNNSPLHF	TGTGCCAGCAGCCGGGGACAGAATAATTCACCCCTCCACTTT